The clone carrying this T cell receptor beta chain was recorded many times. Full-length variable regions came from constant-region reverse primers plus semi-nested Nested Universal Primer A PCR. TCRdb processed the 5' RACE reads anew with MiXCR; each CDR3 protein has one entry. The table records about 40,000 distinct CDR3 sequences, 22% of them present only once. The sorted Tregs were CD4+CD25+CD127-/low cells. Germline assignment: CDR1 MNHEY and CDR2 SMNVEV (reference sequence). Losses at the gene ends were 5 bases for V and 4 bases for J; bases not matched to a gene: 5. This CDR3 has 14 amino acids.

The rearrangement uses TRBV27 and TRBJ1-5; 7 bases agree with TRBD1. The sequenced sample was Tregs sorted from a lymph node. The receptor's source is a female donor with breast cancer. This CDR3 reads CASSIPGGNQPQHF. In DNA, the CDR3 is TGTGCCAGCAGTATTCCAGGGGGAAATCAGCCCCAGCATTTT.